This is a list of T cell receptor beta chains from one sample in a study of shared clonotypes between healthy human individuals. The protocol was immunoSEQ multiplex PCR, while the TCRdb copy is restricted to in-frame clones and leaves out a portion. The data contain 950,000 to 1,100,000 clones, 78% of them singletons. Sequencing was done on a sample of memory CD4+ T cells from PBMCs. All receptors come from a young man in good health. Some clones in this sample may be carry-over from other donors' samples. The conserved cysteine and the conserved F or W are not part of the CDR3 here. The D gene is left open where the match is weak.

CDR3aa: ASSLEDEIGIQY
d_gene: -
v_gene: TRBV5-8
j_gene: TRBJ2-4

CDR3aa: ASSLWDTSYEQY
d_gene: -
v_gene: TRBV7-2
j_gene: TRBJ2-7

CDR3aa: ASSVPSEGYEQY
d_gene: -
v_gene: TRBV5-1
j_gene: TRBJ2-7

CDR3aa: SVDGLDGNTIY
d_gene: -
v_gene: TRBV29-1
j_gene: TRBJ1-3

CDR3aa: ASSFSTTDTQY
d_gene: -
v_gene: TRBV7-9
j_gene: TRBJ2-3

CDR3aa: ASSLAGAQETQY
d_gene: -
v_gene: TRBV6-5
j_gene: TRBJ2-5

CDR3aa: ASTLKVKAGYQPQH
d_gene: -
v_gene: TRBV19
j_gene: TRBJ1-5

CDR3aa: ASSLSPGGGAGEKLF
d_gene: -
v_gene: TRBV28
j_gene: TRBJ1-4

CDR3aa: AWSRGDNQPQH
d_gene: -
v_gene: TRBV30
j_gene: TRBJ1-5

CDR3aa: ASSFGPGWRSTDTQY
d_gene: -
v_gene: TRBV11-2
j_gene: TRBJ2-3

CDR3aa: RVEGGTGGFEQY
d_gene: TRBD1
v_gene: TRBV29-1
j_gene: -

CDR3aa: ASSSTAREGSAYNEQF
d_gene: TRBD2
v_gene: TRBV5-6
j_gene: TRBJ2-1

CDR3aa: ASSPRGLSSYEQY
d_gene: TRBD2
v_gene: TRBV5-4
j_gene: TRBJ2-7

CDR3aa: ASTQAHQPTDTQY
d_gene: -
v_gene: TRBV4-2
j_gene: TRBJ2-3

CDR3aa: ASSGTTSGFPGGNEQF
d_gene: TRBD2
v_gene: TRBV5-4
j_gene: TRBJ2-1

CDR3aa: ASSRQLNTEAF
d_gene: -
v_gene: TRBV7-2
j_gene: TRBJ1-1

CDR3aa: ASARGLEEKLF
d_gene: -
v_gene: TRBV27
j_gene: TRBJ1-4

CDR3aa: ASSWRTATDTQY
d_gene: -
v_gene: TRBV7-2
j_gene: TRBJ2-3

CDR3aa: ASSVFLGGIQY
d_gene: -
v_gene: TRBV9
j_gene: TRBJ2-4

CDR3aa: ASRGVAGPTYEQY
d_gene: TRBD2
v_gene: TRBV6-1
j_gene: TRBJ2-7

CDR3aa: SAAGNTGNTIY
d_gene: -
v_gene: TRBV29-1
j_gene: TRBJ1-3

CDR3aa: ASSSRLEGRETQY
d_gene: -
v_gene: TRBV13
j_gene: TRBJ2-5

CDR3aa: ASVPALGQGSYEQY
d_gene: TRBD1
v_gene: TRBV5-1
j_gene: TRBJ2-7

CDR3aa: ASSGTSGLQETQY
d_gene: TRBD2
v_gene: TRBV2
j_gene: TRBJ2-5

CDR3aa: ASSFSIEGVQRLAKNIQY
d_gene: -
v_gene: TRBV28
j_gene: TRBJ2-4

CDR3aa: ASSLTGGQPQH
d_gene: TRBD1
v_gene: TRBV2
j_gene: TRBJ1-5

CDR3aa: ASSPQGAGAVEPGQY
d_gene: TRBD2
v_gene: TRBV5-1
j_gene: TRBJ2-7

CDR3aa: ASSPRAQGSEQF
d_gene: -
v_gene: TRBV18
j_gene: TRBJ2-1

CDR3aa: ASSLGRADITYEQY
d_gene: -
v_gene: TRBV5-4
j_gene: TRBJ2-7

CDR3aa: ASIRDPGTGLEQY
d_gene: TRBD1
v_gene: TRBV28
j_gene: TRBJ2-7

CDR3aa: ASRDRMNTEAF
d_gene: -
v_gene: TRBV19
j_gene: TRBJ1-1

CDR3aa: ASSYSGTGNGYT
d_gene: TRBD1
v_gene: TRBV6-6
j_gene: TRBJ1-2

CDR3aa: ASSSPFGLSNQPQH
d_gene: -
v_gene: TRBV12-1
j_gene: TRBJ1-5

CDR3aa: ASSMTDRGVIGVDEQY
d_gene: -
v_gene: TRBV21-1
j_gene: TRBJ2-7

CDR3aa: ASTTTGTPNTEAF
d_gene: -
v_gene: TRBV19
j_gene: TRBJ1-1

CDR3aa: ASSLLGQGAEAF
d_gene: TRBD1
v_gene: TRBV5-4
j_gene: TRBJ1-1

CDR3aa: ASRNGLSGEKLF
d_gene: -
v_gene: TRBV6-5
j_gene: TRBJ1-4

CDR3aa: ASSLRALMPGGELF
d_gene: -
v_gene: TRBV11-2
j_gene: TRBJ2-2

CDR3aa: ASSLAGGRYGYT
d_gene: -
v_gene: TRBV7-6
j_gene: TRBJ1-2

CDR3aa: ASSYRSAGNTIY
d_gene: -
v_gene: TRBV6-5
j_gene: TRBJ1-3

CDR3aa: ASRLTRLRTRWNEQF
d_gene: -
v_gene: TRBV12-2
j_gene: TRBJ2-1

CDR3aa: ASSLSTDTQY
d_gene: -
v_gene: TRBV7-9
j_gene: TRBJ2-3

CDR3aa: ASSLGFRANVLT
d_gene: -
v_gene: TRBV5-1
j_gene: TRBJ2-6

CDR3aa: ASSLVGLAGGGQETQY
d_gene: TRBD2
v_gene: TRBV5-1
j_gene: TRBJ2-5

CDR3aa: ASSGLAGNTGELF
d_gene: TRBD2
v_gene: TRBV10-2
j_gene: TRBJ2-2

CDR3aa: ASSQDLAARYNEQF
d_gene: -
v_gene: TRBV4-1
j_gene: TRBJ2-1

CDR3aa: ASSHYRTGGQETQY
d_gene: TRBD1
v_gene: TRBV6-5
j_gene: TRBJ2-5

CDR3aa: ASSPFPGLAGGSTDTQY
d_gene: TRBD2
v_gene: TRBV18
j_gene: TRBJ2-3

CDR3aa: ASSQQEDFWETQY
d_gene: -
v_gene: TRBV4-1
j_gene: TRBJ2-5

CDR3aa: AWSHPPGGAETQY
d_gene: -
v_gene: TRBV30
j_gene: TRBJ2-5

CDR3aa: ASGRLAGLNEQF
d_gene: TRBD2
v_gene: TRBV6-6
j_gene: TRBJ2-1

CDR3aa: ASGTSNTGELF
d_gene: -
v_gene: TRBV12-5
j_gene: TRBJ2-2

CDR3aa: AWSVRAGSAQETQY
d_gene: -
v_gene: TRBV30
j_gene: TRBJ2-5

CDR3aa: SFLTGPWEQY
d_gene: -
v_gene: TRBV29-1
j_gene: TRBJ2-7

CDR3aa: ASRGRAGGTSYAEQY
d_gene: TRBD2
v_gene: TRBV2
j_gene: TRBJ2-7

CDR3aa: AWSRQIGTNIQY
d_gene: -
v_gene: TRBV30
j_gene: TRBJ2-4

CDR3aa: ASSERGRQYGYT
d_gene: -
v_gene: TRBV2
j_gene: TRBJ1-2

CDR3aa: ASSYDVYSNQPQH
d_gene: -
v_gene: TRBV6-5
j_gene: TRBJ1-5

CDR3aa: AWFPDPTGELF
d_gene: -
v_gene: TRBV30
j_gene: TRBJ2-2